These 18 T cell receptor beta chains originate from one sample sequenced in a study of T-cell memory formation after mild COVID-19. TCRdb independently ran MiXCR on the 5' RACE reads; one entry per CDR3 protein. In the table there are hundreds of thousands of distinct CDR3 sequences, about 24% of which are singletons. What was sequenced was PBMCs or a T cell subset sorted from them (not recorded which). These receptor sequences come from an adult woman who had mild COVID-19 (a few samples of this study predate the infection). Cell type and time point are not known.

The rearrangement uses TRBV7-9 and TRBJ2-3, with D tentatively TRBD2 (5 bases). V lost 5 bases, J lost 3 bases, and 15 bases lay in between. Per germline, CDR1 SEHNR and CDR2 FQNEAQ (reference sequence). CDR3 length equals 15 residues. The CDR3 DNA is TGTGCCAGCAGCCCATACACCGGAGGAACAGATACGCAGTATTTT. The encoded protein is CASSPYTGGTDTQYF.

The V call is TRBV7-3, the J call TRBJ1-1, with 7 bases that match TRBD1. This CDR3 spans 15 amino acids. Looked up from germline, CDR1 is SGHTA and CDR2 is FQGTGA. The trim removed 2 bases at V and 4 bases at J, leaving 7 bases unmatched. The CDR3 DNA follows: TGTGCCAGCAGCTTAGGGGGAGACAGGGCCACTGAAGCTTTCTTT. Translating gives CASSLGGDRATEAFF.

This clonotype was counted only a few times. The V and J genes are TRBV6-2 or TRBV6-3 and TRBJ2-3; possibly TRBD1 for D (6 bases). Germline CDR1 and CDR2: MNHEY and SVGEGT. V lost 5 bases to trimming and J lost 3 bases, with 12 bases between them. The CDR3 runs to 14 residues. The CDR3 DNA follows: TGTGCCAGCAGTGGTTCCAGGGGAACAGATACGCAGTATTTT. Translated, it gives CASSGSRGTDTQYF.

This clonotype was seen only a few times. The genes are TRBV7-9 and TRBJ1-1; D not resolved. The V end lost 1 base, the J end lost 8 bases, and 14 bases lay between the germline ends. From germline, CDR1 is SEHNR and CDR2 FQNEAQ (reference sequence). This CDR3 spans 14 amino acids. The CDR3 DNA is TGTGCCAGCAGCTTAGGTGGTCGTCGCGCCGAAGCTTTCTTT. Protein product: CASSLGGRRAEAFF. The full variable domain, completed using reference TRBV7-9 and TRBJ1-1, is DTGVSQNPRHKITKRGQNVTFRCDPISEHNRLYWYRQTLGQGPEFLTYFQNEAQLEKSRLLSDRFSAERPKGSFSTLEIQRTEQGDSAMYLCASSLGGRRAEAFFGQGTRLTVV.

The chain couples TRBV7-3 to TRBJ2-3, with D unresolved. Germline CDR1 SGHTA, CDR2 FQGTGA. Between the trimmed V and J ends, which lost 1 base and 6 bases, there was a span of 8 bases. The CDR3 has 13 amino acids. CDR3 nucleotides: TGTGCCAGCAGCTTAATGGGTTTGGATACGCAGTATTTT. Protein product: CASSLMGLDTQYF. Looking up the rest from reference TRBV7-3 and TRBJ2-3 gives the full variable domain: GAGVSQTPSNKVTEKGKYVELRCDPISGHTALYWYRQSLGQGPEFLIYFQGTGAADDSGLPNDRFFAVRPEGSVSTLKIQRTERGDSAVYLCASSLMGLDTQYFGPGTRLTVL.

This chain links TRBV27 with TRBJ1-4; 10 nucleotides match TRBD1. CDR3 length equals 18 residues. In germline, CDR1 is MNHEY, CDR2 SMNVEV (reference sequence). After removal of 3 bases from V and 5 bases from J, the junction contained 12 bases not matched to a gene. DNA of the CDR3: TGTGCCAGCAGTTTCTACCCGGGACAGGGGACGAAGAATGAAAAACTGTTTTTT. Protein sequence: CASSFYPGQGTKNEKLFF.

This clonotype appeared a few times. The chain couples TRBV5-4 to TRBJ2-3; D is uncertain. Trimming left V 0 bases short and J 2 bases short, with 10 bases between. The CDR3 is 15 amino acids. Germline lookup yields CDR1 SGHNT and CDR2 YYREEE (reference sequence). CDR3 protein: CASSLVVGTTDTQYF. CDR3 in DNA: TGTGCCAGCAGCTTGGTAGTGGGAACCACAGATACGCAGTATTTT.

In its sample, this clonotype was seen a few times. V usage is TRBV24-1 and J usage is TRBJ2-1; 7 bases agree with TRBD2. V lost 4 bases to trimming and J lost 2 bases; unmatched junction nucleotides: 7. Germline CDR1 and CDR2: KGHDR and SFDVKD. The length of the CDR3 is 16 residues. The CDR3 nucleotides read TGTGCCACCAGTGAGGGTTCTGGGGGGGCCTACAATGAGCAGTTCTTC. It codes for CATSEGSGGAYNEQFF.

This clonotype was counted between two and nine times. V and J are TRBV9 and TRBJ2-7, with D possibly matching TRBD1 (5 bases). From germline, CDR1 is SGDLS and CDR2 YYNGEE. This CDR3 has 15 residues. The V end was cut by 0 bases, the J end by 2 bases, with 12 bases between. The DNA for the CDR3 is TGTGCCAGCAGCGTAGCTCCAGGGTCGGCCTACGAGCAGTACTTC. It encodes CASSVAPGSAYEQYF.

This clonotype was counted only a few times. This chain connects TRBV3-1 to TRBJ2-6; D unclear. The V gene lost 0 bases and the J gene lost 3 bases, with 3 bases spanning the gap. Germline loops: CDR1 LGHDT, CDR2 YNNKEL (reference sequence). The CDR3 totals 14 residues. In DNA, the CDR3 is TGTGCCAGCAGCCAAGATGTTGGGGCCAACGTCCTGACTTTC. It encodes CASSQDVGANVLTF.

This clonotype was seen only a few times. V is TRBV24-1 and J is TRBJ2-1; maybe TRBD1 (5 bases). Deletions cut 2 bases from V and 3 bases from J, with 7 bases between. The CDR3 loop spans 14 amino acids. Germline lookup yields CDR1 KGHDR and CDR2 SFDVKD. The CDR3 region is CATSDWQGYNEQFF. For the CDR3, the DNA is TGTGCCACCAGTGATTGGCAGGGCTACAATGAGCAGTTCTTC.

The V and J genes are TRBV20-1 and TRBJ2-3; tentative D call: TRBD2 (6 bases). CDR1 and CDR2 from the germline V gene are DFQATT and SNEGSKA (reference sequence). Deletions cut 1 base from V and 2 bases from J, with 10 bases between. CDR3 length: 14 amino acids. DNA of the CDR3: TGCAGTGCTAGAGCCCGGGACTCCACAGATACGCAGTATTTT. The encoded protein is CSARARDSTDTQYF.

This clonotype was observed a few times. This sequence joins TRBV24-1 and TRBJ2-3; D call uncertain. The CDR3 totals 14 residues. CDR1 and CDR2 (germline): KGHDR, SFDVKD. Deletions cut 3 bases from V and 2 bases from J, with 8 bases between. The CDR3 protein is CATSDHSFTDTQYF. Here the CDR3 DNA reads TGTGCCACCAGTGATCACTCCTTCACAGATACGCAGTATTTT.

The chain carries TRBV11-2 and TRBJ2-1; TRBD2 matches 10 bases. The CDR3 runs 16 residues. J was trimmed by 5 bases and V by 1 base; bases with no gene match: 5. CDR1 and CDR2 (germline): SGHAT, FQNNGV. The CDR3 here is CASSLGPSGGNNEQFF. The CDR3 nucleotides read TGTGCCAGCAGCTTAGGGCCTAGCGGGGGTAACAATGAGCAGTTCTTC.

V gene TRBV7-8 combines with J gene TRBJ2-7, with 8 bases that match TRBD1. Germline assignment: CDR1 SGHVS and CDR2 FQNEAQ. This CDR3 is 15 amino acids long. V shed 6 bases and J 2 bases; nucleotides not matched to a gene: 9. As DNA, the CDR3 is TGTGCCAGCAGGCAACCGGGACAGGTTACCTACGAGCAGTACTTC. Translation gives CASRQPGQVTYEQYF.

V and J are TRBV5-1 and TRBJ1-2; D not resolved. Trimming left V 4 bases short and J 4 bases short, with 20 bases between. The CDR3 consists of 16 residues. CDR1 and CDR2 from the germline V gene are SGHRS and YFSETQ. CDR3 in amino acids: CASSIGASSFAYGYTF. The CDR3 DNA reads TGCGCCAGCAGCATCGGCGCAAGTAGTTTCGCCTATGGCTACACCTTC.

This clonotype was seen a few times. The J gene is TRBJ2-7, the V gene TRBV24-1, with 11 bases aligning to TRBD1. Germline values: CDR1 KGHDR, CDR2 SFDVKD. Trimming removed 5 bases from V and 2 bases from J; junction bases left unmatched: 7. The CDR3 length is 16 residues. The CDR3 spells CATSALGTGGAYEQYF. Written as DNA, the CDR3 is TGTGCCACCAGTGCCCTTGGGACAGGGGGGGCCTACGAGCAGTACTTC.

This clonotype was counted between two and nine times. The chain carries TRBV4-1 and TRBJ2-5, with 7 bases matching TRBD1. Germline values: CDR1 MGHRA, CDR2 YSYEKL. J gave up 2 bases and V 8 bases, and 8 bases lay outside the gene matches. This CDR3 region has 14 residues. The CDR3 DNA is TGCGCCAGCGGGGACCGGGACAGACAAGAGACCCAGTACTTC. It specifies CASGDRDRQETQYF.